This T cell receptor beta chain was found in a study of OX40 agonist ivuxolimab in advanced cancers. The study, taken as a whole, reports: The average count of expanded clones was higher among CD8+ T cells than among CD4+. Near-lowest levels of clonal expansion characterized partial responders at 0.1-3.0 mg/kg.

Clones were sequenced by immunoSEQ multiplex PCR, and TCRdb holds only the in-frame ones, with some missing. Found here are about 36,000 clones, approximately 80% of them singletons; the top ten hold about a fifth. About this clone: Antigen unknown.

Trimming shortened V by 5 bases and J by 3 bases, and 7 bases separated the two germline ends. The germline CDR1 and CDR2 sequences are LNHDA and SQIVND (reference sequence). The length of the CDR3 is 13 residues. The chain combines TRBV19 with TRBJ2-2; D gene uncertain. The receptor was isolated from an adult with an advanced solid tumor such as melanoma, head and neck, liver or kidney cancer. Sequencing used CD4+ or CD8+ T cells sorted from blood, obtained in a trial of the OX40 agonist ivuxolimab. CDR3 coding DNA: TGTGCCAGTAGTTTAACTTACACCGGGGAGCTGTTTTTT. It specifies CASSLTYTGELFF.